This T cell receptor (beta chain) appears in the sequencing data of a study of regulatory T cells in long-lasting Graves disease. CDR3-region Arm-PCR and iRepertoire HTBI primers produced the TCR beta libraries. TCRdb used MiXCR to reprocess the multiplex PCR reads, holding one entry per CDR3 protein. Of about 220,000 distinct CDR3 sequences listed, around 20% are singletons. This clonotype was seen many times. Stated time point: newly diagnosed GD, antithyroid drugs for less than 3 months. The TCR library was made from RNA extracted from PBMCs. These data also formed part of another study, on T cells in Graves' hyperthyroidism and ophthalmopathy. As reported in that work: Using the HTBI primer set, a first-round RT-PCR was run on the TCR CDR3.

The TCR was taken from a woman in her 30s with Graves disease. The sequenced sample was peripheral blood mononuclear cells (PBMCs), obtained at new diagnosis, from a patient treated with antithyroid drugs.

The CDR3: CAWRLDRGDTIYF. The CDR3 DNA reads as TGTGCCTGGAGACTCGACAGGGGCGACACCATATATTTT. The gene calls are TRBV30 and TRBJ1-3; TRBD1 matches 8 bases. The V and J ends lost 3 bases and 8 bases, in that order; junction bases with no gene match: 6. The V gene's germline CDR1 is GTSNPN and CDR2 SVGIG (reference sequence). The CDR3 extends over 13 amino acids.